Below, 16 T cell receptor beta chains from the same sample are listed, as sequenced in a study of vaccination effects on CD4 cells after COVID-19 (dated by TCRdb to between 2021 and 2022). The ViraFEST assay stimulated PBMC with viral peptide pools and then used TCR sequencing to identify antigen-specific CD4+ T cell clonotypes by expansion. After more than 9 days of culture, CD4+ T cells were isolated with the EasySep CD4+ T cell isolation kit. Each participant got two doses of an mRNA SARS-CoV-2 vaccine, either BNT162b2 or mRNA-1273. Receptors were amplified or captured by the immunoSEQ multiplex PCR assay. The table comes from immuneACCESS by way of TCRdb, which keeps in-frame sequences with V and J called. Part of the clones is missing from these tables; in studies checked, under half for an unresolved V gene and the rest for unknown reasons. This sample gives approximately 17,000 clones in total; approximately 70% of them show up just once. Jointly, the top ten make up over 9% of the sample.

For these receptors, no antigen is known. The sequencing here drew on CD4+ T cells from PBMCs cultured with SARS-CoV-2 spike peptides, taken after COVID-19 vaccination. This sample's cell subset or site label indicates: SARS-CoV-2 spike overlapping peptide pool stimulation. The receptors shown here come from a human donor who received a COVID-19 vaccine.

The V call is TRBV29-1, the J call TRBJ1-2; D remains ambiguous. With 4 bases removed from V and 8 bases from J, the gap between germline ends came to 11 bases. This CDR3 has 11 amino acids. Germline V gene sequence: CDR1 SQVTM, CDR2 ANQGSEA. The CDR3 region is CSVVLGTGYTF. CDR3 DNA: TGCAGCGTTGTCTTGGGTACGGGCTACACCTTC.

The V gene is TRBV11-2, the J gene TRBJ2-1; the D is unclear. V was clipped by 1 base and J by 5 bases, with 6 bases between them. In germline, CDR1 is SGHAT, CDR2 FQNNGV. CDR3 length equals 13 residues. The CDR3 nucleotides read TGTGCCAGCAGCTTAGGTCTTAACAATGAGCAGTTCTTC. It yields the protein CASSLGLNNEQFF.

This sequence joins TRBV19 and TRBJ2-5; 9 bases agree with TRBD1. V shed 3 bases and J 2 bases; nucleotides not matched to a gene: 1. The CDR3 is made up of 14 amino acids. Germline V gene data show CDR1 as LNHDA and CDR2 as SQIVND (reference sequence). The CDR3 here is CASSMGTGQETQYF. In DNA form, the CDR3 reads TGTGCCAGTAGTATGGGGACAGGGCAAGAGACCCAGTACTTC.

The table lists this clone with a few counts. DNA for the CDR3: TGTGCCAGCAGTTTATGGGGAACGACTAATGAAAAACTGTTTTTT. Translating gives CASSLWGTTNEKLFF. This rearrangement joins TRBV27 to TRBJ1-4; D is ambiguous. This CDR3 is 15 amino acids long. CDR1 MNHEY and CDR2 SMNVEV come from the germline V gene (reference sequence). Trimming took off 1 base at V and 2 bases at J, with 8 bases between the two ends.

The chain couples TRBV14 to TRBJ1-6, with 7 bases that match TRBD1. Germline CDR1 and CDR2: SGHDN and FVKESK. CDR3 length equals 14 residues. The J segment lost 10 bases and the V segment lost 1 base, leaving 4 bases of the junction unmatched. The CDR3, as DNA: TGTGCCAGCAGCCAAGTGACAGGGAAATCACCCCTCCACTTT. Protein product: CASSQVTGKSPLHF.

This clone appeared a few times. V is TRBV7-2 and J is TRBJ1-5, with 10 bases fitting TRBD1. The germline gives CDR1 SGHTA, CDR2 FQGNSA. Trimming cost V 5 bases and J 4 bases; bases outside gene matches: 5. The CDR3 consists of 15 residues. The CDR3 here is CASSTVDRGNQPQHF. CDR3 DNA sequence: TGTGCCAGCAGCACAGTGGACAGGGGGAATCAGCCCCAGCATTTT. The whole variable domain, filled in from reference TRBV7-2 and TRBJ1-5, reads GAGVSQSPSNKVTEKGKDVELRCDPISGHTALYWYRQSLGQGLEFLIYFQGNSAPDKSGLPSDRFSAERTGGSVSTLTIQRTQQEDSAVYLCASSTVDRGNQPQHFGDGTRLSIL.

This clone has only a few counts. The chain uses TRBV5-6 and TRBJ2-7; 8 bases map to TRBD2. CDR1 is SGHDT and CDR2 is YYEEEE in the germline V gene. The CDR3 totals 14 residues. V lost 0 bases and J lost 3; bases outside the gene matches: 2. The CDR3 coding sequence is TGTGCCAGCAGCTTGGCCGGGGGGGTCTACGAGCAGTACTTC. Translation: CASSLAGGVYEQYF.

The rearrangement links TRBV2 to TRBJ1-1; D is perhaps TRBD1 (5 bases). Trimming left V 5 bases short and J 3 bases short, with 13 bases between. Germline V gene data show CDR1 as SNHLY and CDR2 as FYNNEI. The CDR3 spans 14 residues. CDR3 amino acids: CASSRRGEDTEAFF. The CDR3 coding sequence is TGTGCCAGCAGTCGGAGGGGTGAGGACACTGAAGCTTTCTTT.

This clone came up a few times. The chain links TRBV28 to TRBJ1-2; 9 bases are a match to TRBD1. V gave up 6 bases and J gave up 8 bases; unmatched junction bases: 7. CDR1 and CDR2 (germline): MDHEN, SYDVKM. The CDR3 is made up of 13 amino acids. The CDR3 DNA is TGTGCCAGCAGACGGGACAGGGTCACGGGCTACACCTTC. This encodes CASRRDRVTGYTF.

This chain joins TRBV27 and TRBJ2-3, with 7 positions matching TRBD2. Trimming at V came to 5 bases and at J to 4 bases, leaving 9 bases not matched to a gene. The germline V gene encodes CDR1 MNHEY and CDR2 SMNVEV (reference sequence). CDR3 length: 15 amino acids. The CDR3 DNA reads as TGTGCCAGCAGTCGACTCGCGGGAGTCTCAGATACGCAGTATTTT. It yields the protein CASSRLAGVSDTQYF.

The V and J genes are TRBV6-6 and TRBJ1-6; 9 bases align to TRBD1. The V gene's germline CDR1 is MNHNY and CDR2 SVGAGI (reference sequence). There are 15 residues in the CDR3. Losses at the gene ends were 6 bases for V and 9 bases for J; bases not matched to a gene: 9. CDR3 bases: TGTGCCAGCAGCAATCCGGGACAGGGCTCTTCACCCCTCCACTTT. Protein product: CASSNPGQGSSPLHF.

This chain links TRBV10-3 with TRBJ2-7, with 8 nucleotides matching TRBD2. Germline V gives CDR1 ENHRY, CDR2 SYGVKD. The CDR3 covers 15 residues. V lost 4 bases, J lost 2 bases, and 7 bases stayed unmatched. The CDR3 sequence is CAISAASGGTYEQYF. The CDR3 DNA sequence: TGTGCCATCAGTGCCGCCAGCGGGGGAACCTACGAGCAGTACTTC.

This clone was seen more than once but under ten times. The chain uses TRBV6-2 or TRBV6-3 and TRBJ2-7, with unresolved D. The CDR3 is 16 amino acids. The V gene's germline CDR1 is MNHEY and CDR2 SVGEGT. Trimming took 5 bases from V and 2 from J, leaving 19 bases between them. CDR3 residues: CASSQDLPTYPYEQYF. The CDR3 region has the DNA TGTGCCAGCAGTCAAGATCTTCCGACGTACCCCTACGAGCAGTACTTC.

The chain joins TRBV5-1 to TRBJ1-5, with 10 bases fitting TRBD1. V shed 4 bases, J shed 2 bases, and the junction held 6 bases outside the gene matches. CDR3 length: 16 residues. Germline V gene sequence: CDR1 SGHRS, CDR2 YFSETQ. For the CDR3, the DNA is TGCGCCAGCAGCCTGGGGACAGGGGAGGGCAATCAGCCCCAGCATTTT. Amino acids: CASSLGTGEGNQPQHF.

The chain is built from TRBV28 and TRBJ1-2, with D possibly being TRBD1 (5 bases). V dropped 6 bases and J dropped 8 bases, with 19 bases sitting between them. The germline CDR1 and CDR2 sequences are MDHEN and SYDVKM. The CDR3 is 14 amino acids. For the CDR3, the DNA is TGTGCCAGCAGCGACTCCTGGGGGAAGTACGGCTACACCTTC. Protein product: CASSDSWGKYGYTF.

The chain employs TRBV5-6 and TRBJ2-7; D remains ambiguous. In germline, CDR1 is SGHDT, CDR2 YYEEEE. This CDR3 spans 15 amino acids. The germline V and J ends were trimmed by 0 bases and 5 bases, with 15 bases remaining between them. The CDR3 coding sequence is TGTGCCAGCAGCTTGGGCAAGGGTTACGTCCACGAGCAGTACTTC. Protein sequence: CASSLGKGYVHEQYF. Full variable domain (missing parts from reference TRBV5-6 and TRBJ2-7): DAGVTQSPTHLIKTRGQQVTLRCSPKSGHDTVSWYQQALGQGPQFIFQYYEEEERQRGNFPDRFSGHQFPNYSSELNVNALLLGDSALYLCASSLGKGYVHEQYFGPGTRLTVT.